This is a list of T cell receptor beta chains from one sample in a study of blood T cell repertoires in COVID-19. Assay: immunoSEQ multiplex PCR; the TCRdb copy retains only in-frame clones and omits some. The sample has more than 95,000 clones, approximately 90% seen once. The sequencing input was peripheral blood. Receptor source: a human donor in a cohort sampled during active COVID-19. Each CDR3 is given with its conserved first and last residue. Each record gives: D gene, J gene, clone size, V gene, CDR3 DNA, CDR3 protein. The D gene is left open where the match is weak. Some rows mark clone size as missing; the rest say once, few, many or name a class of expanded clone.

d_call: TRBD1; j_call: TRBJ2-1; clone_size: once; v_call: TRBV7-9; cdr3_nt: TGTGCCAGCAGCTGGATCCCCCTCTTTGGACAGGGAATATTAGATGAGCAGTTCTTC; cdr3_aa: CASSWIPLFGQGILDEQFF
d_call: -; j_call: TRBJ2-1; clone_size: once; v_call: TRBV12-2; cdr3_nt: TGTGCAAGTCGCTTATACCCCCGGGAGCTATCTTACAATGAGCAGTTCTTC; cdr3_aa: CASRLYPRELSYNEQFF
d_call: -; j_call: TRBJ1-2; clone_size: -; v_call: TRBV6-5; cdr3_nt: TGTGCCAGCCAAGGGACACACTATGGCTACACCTTC; cdr3_aa: CASQGTHYGYTF
d_call: -; j_call: TRBJ2-1; clone_size: -; v_call: TRBV7-2; cdr3_nt: TGTGCCAGCAGCTACGGGCAGGGTGGAAATGAGCAGTTCTTC; cdr3_aa: CASSYGQGGNEQFF
d_call: TRBD1; j_call: TRBJ1-5; clone_size: -; v_call: TRBV10-1; cdr3_nt: TGCGCCAGCAGTGGGCGCAGGGGGCGCAGAAGCAATCAGCCCCAGCATTTT; cdr3_aa: CASSGRRGRRSNQPQHF
d_call: -; j_call: TRBJ2-7; clone_size: -; v_call: TRBV5-1; cdr3_nt: TGCGCCAGCAGCTTGGAGCCAGCGGGCTCCTACGAGCAGTACTTC; cdr3_aa: CASSLEPAGSYEQYF
d_call: TRBD1; j_call: TRBJ1-4; clone_size: once; v_call: TRBV29-1; cdr3_nt: TGCAGCGTGACAGGGTTAGCTAATGAAAAACTGTTTTTT; cdr3_aa: CSVTGLANEKLFF
d_call: TRBD1; j_call: TRBJ1-2; clone_size: -; v_call: TRBV14; cdr3_nt: TGTGCCAGCAGCCGAACAGGGACAGGACTTAACTATGGCTACACCTTC; cdr3_aa: CASSRTGTGLNYGYTF
d_call: -; j_call: TRBJ2-7; clone_size: -; v_call: TRBV19; cdr3_nt: TGTGCCAGTAGTTTGTCGGGAGTCGAATACGAGCAGTACTTC; cdr3_aa: CASSLSGVEYEQYF
d_call: TRBD1; j_call: TRBJ2-1; clone_size: -; v_call: TRBV4-2; cdr3_nt: TGTGCCAGCAGCCAAGGGACAGGGGGCTACAATGAGCAGTTCTTC; cdr3_aa: CASSQGTGGYNEQFF
d_call: TRBD1; j_call: TRBJ2-5; clone_size: -; v_call: TRBV5-1; cdr3_nt: TGCGCCAGCAGCGGCTCGACAGGGCCTCAAGAGACCCAGTACTTC; cdr3_aa: CASSGSTGPQETQYF
d_call: -; j_call: TRBJ2-7; clone_size: -; v_call: TRBV7-9; cdr3_nt: TGTGCCAGCAGCTTAGATGGGGGGAGCTACGAGCAGTACTTC; cdr3_aa: CASSLDGGSYEQYF
d_call: -; j_call: TRBJ2-3; clone_size: -; v_call: TRBV23-1; cdr3_nt: TGCGCCACCCATACAAACACAGATACGCAGTATTTT; cdr3_aa: CATHTNTDTQYF
d_call: -; j_call: TRBJ1-3; clone_size: -; v_call: TRBV18; cdr3_nt: TGTGCCAGCTCACCGGGGGCGAGGGGAAACACCATATATTTT; cdr3_aa: CASSPGARGNTIYF
d_call: TRBD1; j_call: TRBJ1-2; clone_size: -; v_call: TRBV6-5; cdr3_nt: TGTGCCAGCAGTCGGACAGGGGCGCGTAACTATGGCTACACCTTC; cdr3_aa: CASSRTGARNYGYTF
d_call: TRBD2; j_call: TRBJ2-3; clone_size: -; v_call: TRBV20-1; cdr3_nt: TGCAGTGCTAGTATGACTAGCGGTTCCACAGATACGCAGTATTTT; cdr3_aa: CSASMTSGSTDTQYF
d_call: TRBD2; j_call: TRBJ2-2; clone_size: -; v_call: TRBV6-2/TRBV6-3; cdr3_nt: TGTGCCAGCAGTGCCATAGCGGGAGCGGAGAACACCGGGGAGCTGTTTTTT; cdr3_aa: CASSAIAGAENTGELFF
d_call: -; j_call: TRBJ2-4; clone_size: -; v_call: TRBV15; cdr3_nt: TGTGCCACCAGCAGAGATGGTGGGGGCCTAACAGCACTAGCCAAAAACATTCAGTACTTC; cdr3_aa: CATSRDGGGLTALAKNIQYF
d_call: TRBD2; j_call: TRBJ2-2; clone_size: -; v_call: TRBV3-1/TRBV3-2; cdr3_nt: TGTGCCAGCAGCCAAGCACAAAGGGAGCGGGGGCTGAACACCGGGGAGCTGTTTTTT; cdr3_aa: CASSQAQRERGLNTGELFF
d_call: -; j_call: TRBJ2-7; clone_size: -; v_call: TRBV5-1; cdr3_nt: TGCGCCAGCAGCTTGGCTGGGCTCTACGAGCAGTACTTC; cdr3_aa: CASSLAGLYEQYF
d_call: -; j_call: TRBJ2-5; clone_size: -; v_call: TRBV12-1; cdr3_nt: TGTGCCAGCAGCTTTGAGGAGGGCCAAGAGACCCAGTACTTC; cdr3_aa: CASSFEEGQETQYF
d_call: TRBD2; j_call: TRBJ2-2; clone_size: -; v_call: TRBV6-5; cdr3_nt: TGTGCCAGCAGCCGGACTAGCGAGAGGACCGGGGAGCTGTTTTTT; cdr3_aa: CASSRTSERTGELFF
d_call: -; j_call: TRBJ1-2; clone_size: once; v_call: TRBV5-4; cdr3_nt: TGTGCCAGCAGCTTGGCCGGGAACCCACTCCTCGGTGGCTACACCTTC; cdr3_aa: CASSLAGNPLLGGYTF
d_call: -; j_call: TRBJ1-5; clone_size: -; v_call: TRBV2; cdr3_nt: TGTGCCAGCAGTGATTTAAGGGGAAGCAATCAGCCCCAGCATTTT; cdr3_aa: CASSDLRGSNQPQHF
d_call: TRBD2; j_call: TRBJ2-7; clone_size: -; v_call: TRBV4-1; cdr3_nt: TGCGCCAGCAGCCCAGGTTGGGAGGGCGAGCAGTACTTC; cdr3_aa: CASSPGWEGEQYF
d_call: -; j_call: TRBJ2-4; clone_size: -; v_call: TRBV11-2; cdr3_nt: TGTGCCAGCAGCTTAGATCGGAAAAACATTCAGTACTTC; cdr3_aa: CASSLDRKNIQYF
d_call: TRBD1; j_call: TRBJ2-2; clone_size: -; v_call: TRBV7-7; cdr3_nt: TGTGCTAGCAGCCTAACCGGGACAGGGATAGTAGGGGAGCTGTTTTTT; cdr3_aa: CASSLTGTGIVGELFF
d_call: TRBD1; j_call: TRBJ1-1; clone_size: -; v_call: TRBV4-1; cdr3_nt: TGCGCCAGCAGCCGCCGGACAGGGAACACTGAAGCTTTCTTT; cdr3_aa: CASSRRTGNTEAFF
d_call: -; j_call: TRBJ2-5; clone_size: -; v_call: TRBV5-6; cdr3_nt: TGTGCCAGCAGCTTGGGTAATCAGGAACAAGAGACCCAGTACTTC; cdr3_aa: CASSLGNQEQETQYF
d_call: -; j_call: TRBJ2-7; clone_size: -; v_call: TRBV19; cdr3_nt: TGTGCCAGTAGTATGGGGCAGCATGCCTACGAGCAGTACTTC; cdr3_aa: CASSMGQHAYEQYF
d_call: TRBD2; j_call: TRBJ2-3; clone_size: -; v_call: TRBV6-5; cdr3_nt: TGTGCCAGCAGTCAGCGGGAGGCAACAGATACGCAGTATTTT; cdr3_aa: CASSQREATDTQYF
d_call: -; j_call: TRBJ2-7; clone_size: -; v_call: TRBV4-2; cdr3_nt: TGTGCCAGCAGCCCCTCCGGGCGGGATTATTCCTACGAGCAGTACTTC; cdr3_aa: CASSPSGRDYSYEQYF
d_call: TRBD2; j_call: TRBJ2-5; clone_size: -; v_call: TRBV6-5; cdr3_nt: TGTGCCAGCAGGAGAACTAGCGGGGGGGAAGAGGCCCAGTACTTC; cdr3_aa: CASRRTSGGEEAQYF
d_call: TRBD2; j_call: TRBJ2-1; clone_size: -; v_call: TRBV29-1; cdr3_nt: TGCAGCGTTGCCCTCGGTCCAGCGGGAGGGTCCAATGAGCAGTTCTTC; cdr3_aa: CSVALGPAGGSNEQFF
d_call: TRBD1; j_call: TRBJ2-6; clone_size: -; v_call: TRBV4-1; cdr3_nt: TGCGCCAGCAGCCAGGCCCGGGACAGGGGGCGCTCTGGGGCCAACGTCCTGACTTTC; cdr3_aa: CASSQARDRGRSGANVLTF
d_call: TRBD2; j_call: TRBJ2-7; clone_size: -; v_call: TRBV7-2; cdr3_nt: TGTGCCAGCAGCTTAGGGGGGGGGTACGAGCAGTACTTC; cdr3_aa: CASSLGGGYEQYF
d_call: TRBD1; j_call: TRBJ1-4; clone_size: -; v_call: TRBV5-1; cdr3_nt: TGCGCCAGCAGTCGGGGACAGGGCGGTGAAAAACTGTTTTTT; cdr3_aa: CASSRGQGGEKLFF
d_call: -; j_call: TRBJ1-1; clone_size: few; v_call: TRBV5-1; cdr3_nt: TGCGCCAGCAGCTCTCAGGGGCAGAACACTGAAGCTTTCTTT; cdr3_aa: CASSSQGQNTEAFF